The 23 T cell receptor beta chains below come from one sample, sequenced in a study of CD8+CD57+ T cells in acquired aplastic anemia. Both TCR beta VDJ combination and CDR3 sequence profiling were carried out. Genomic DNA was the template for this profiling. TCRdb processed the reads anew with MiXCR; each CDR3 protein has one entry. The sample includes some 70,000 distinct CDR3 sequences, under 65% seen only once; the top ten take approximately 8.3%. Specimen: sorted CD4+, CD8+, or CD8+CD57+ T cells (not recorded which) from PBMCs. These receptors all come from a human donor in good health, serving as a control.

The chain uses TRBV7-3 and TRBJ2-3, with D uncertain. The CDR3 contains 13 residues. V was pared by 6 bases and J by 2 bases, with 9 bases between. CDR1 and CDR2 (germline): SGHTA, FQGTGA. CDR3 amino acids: CASRLSTTDTQYF. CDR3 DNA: TGTGCCAGCAGGCTAAGTACCACAGATACGCAGTATTTT. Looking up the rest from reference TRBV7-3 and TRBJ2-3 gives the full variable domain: GAGVSQTPSNKVTEKGKYVELRCDPISGHTALYWYRQSLGQGPEFLIYFQGTGAADDSGLPNDRFFAVRPEGSVSTLKIQRTERGDSAVYLCASRLSTTDTQYFGPGTRLTVL.

Here the CDR3 reads CASSLSRTGWYYEQYF. The CDR3 coding sequence is TGTGCCAGCAGCTTATCCCGGACAGGGTGGTACTACGAGCAGTACTTC. The chain is built from TRBV11-1 and TRBJ2-7, with 8 positions matching TRBD1. The CDR3 runs 16 residues. Germline loops: CDR1 SGHAT, CDR2 FQDESV (reference sequence). Trimming at V came to 2 bases and at J to 3 bases, leaving 9 bases not matched to a gene.

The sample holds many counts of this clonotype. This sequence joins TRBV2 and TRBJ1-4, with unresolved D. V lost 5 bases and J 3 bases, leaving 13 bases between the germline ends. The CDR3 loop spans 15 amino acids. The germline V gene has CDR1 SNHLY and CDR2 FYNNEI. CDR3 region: CASSLIGLANEKLFF. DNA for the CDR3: TGTGCCAGCAGTCTAATAGGGCTCGCTAATGAAAAACTGTTTTTT.

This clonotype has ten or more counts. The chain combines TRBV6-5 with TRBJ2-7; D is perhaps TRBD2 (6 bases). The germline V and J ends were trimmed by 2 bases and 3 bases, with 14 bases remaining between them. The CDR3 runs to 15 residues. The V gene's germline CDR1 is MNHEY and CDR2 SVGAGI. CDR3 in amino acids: CASSYGAGINYEQYF. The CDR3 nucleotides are TGTGCCAGCAGTTACGGCGCGGGAATTAACTACGAGCAGTACTTC.

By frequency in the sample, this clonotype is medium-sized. The CDR3 nucleotides read TGTGCCAGCAGCTCCCGAATCAATGAGCAGTTCTTC. Protein product: CASSSRINEQFF. The chain combines TRBV7-8 with TRBJ2-1; D not resolved. Germline V gives CDR1 SGHVS, CDR2 FQNEAQ. V was shortened by 4 bases and J by 6 bases, with 7 bases between the two germline ends. The CDR3 sequence is 12 residues long.

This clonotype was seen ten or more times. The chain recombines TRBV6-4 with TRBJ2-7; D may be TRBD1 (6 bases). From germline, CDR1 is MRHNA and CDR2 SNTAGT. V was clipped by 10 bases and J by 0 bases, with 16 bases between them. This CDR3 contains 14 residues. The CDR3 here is CATKPRGSSYEQYF. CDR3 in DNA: TGTGCCACCAAACCCAGGGGCAGCTCCTACGAGCAGTACTTC.

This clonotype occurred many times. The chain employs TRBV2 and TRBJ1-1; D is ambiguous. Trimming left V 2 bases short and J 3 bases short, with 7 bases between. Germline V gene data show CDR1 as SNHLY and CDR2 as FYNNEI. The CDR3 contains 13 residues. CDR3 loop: CASSERVYTEAFF. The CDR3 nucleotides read TGTGCCAGCAGTGAAAGGGTGTACACTGAAGCTTTCTTT.

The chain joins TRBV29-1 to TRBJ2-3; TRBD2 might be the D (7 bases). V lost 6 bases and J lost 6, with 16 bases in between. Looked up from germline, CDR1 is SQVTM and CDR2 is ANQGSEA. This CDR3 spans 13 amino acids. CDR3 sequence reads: CSVYLQGGDTQYF. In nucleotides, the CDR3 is TGCAGCGTCTACTTACAGGGAGGGGATACGCAGTATTTT.

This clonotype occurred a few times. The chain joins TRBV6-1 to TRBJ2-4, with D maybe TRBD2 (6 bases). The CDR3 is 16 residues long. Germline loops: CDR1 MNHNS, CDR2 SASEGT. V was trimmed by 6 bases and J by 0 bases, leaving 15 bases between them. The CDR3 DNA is TGTGCCAGCAGCGGACTACTGAAATTAGCCAAAAACATTCAGTACTTC. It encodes CASSGLLKLAKNIQYF.

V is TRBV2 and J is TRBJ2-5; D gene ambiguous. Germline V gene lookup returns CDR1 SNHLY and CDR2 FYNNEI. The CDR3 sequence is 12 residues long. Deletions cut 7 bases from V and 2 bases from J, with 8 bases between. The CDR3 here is CASKGLQETQYF. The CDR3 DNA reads TGTGCCAGCAAGGGTTTACAAGAGACCCAGTACTTC. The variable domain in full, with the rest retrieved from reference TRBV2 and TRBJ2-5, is EPEVTQTPSHQVTQMGQEVILRCVPISNHLYFYWYRQILGQKVEFLVSFYNNEISEKSEIFDDQFSVERPDGSNFTLKIRSTKLEDSAMYFCASKGLQETQYFGPGTRLLVL.

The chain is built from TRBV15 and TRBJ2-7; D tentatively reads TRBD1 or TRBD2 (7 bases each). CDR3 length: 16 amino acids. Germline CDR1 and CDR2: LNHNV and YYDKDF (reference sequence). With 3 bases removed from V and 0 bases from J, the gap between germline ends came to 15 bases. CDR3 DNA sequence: TGTGCCACCAGCAGGGGGGGGACAGCTTACTCCTACGAGCAGTACTTC. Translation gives CATSRGGTAYSYEQYF.

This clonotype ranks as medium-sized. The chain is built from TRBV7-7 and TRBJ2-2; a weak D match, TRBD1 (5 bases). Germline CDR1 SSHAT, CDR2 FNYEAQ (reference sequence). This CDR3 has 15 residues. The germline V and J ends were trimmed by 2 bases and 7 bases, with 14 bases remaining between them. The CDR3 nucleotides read TGTGCCAGCAGCTTAATGCCAGGGCAGGTCGGGGAGCTGTTTTTT. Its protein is CASSLMPGQVGELFF.

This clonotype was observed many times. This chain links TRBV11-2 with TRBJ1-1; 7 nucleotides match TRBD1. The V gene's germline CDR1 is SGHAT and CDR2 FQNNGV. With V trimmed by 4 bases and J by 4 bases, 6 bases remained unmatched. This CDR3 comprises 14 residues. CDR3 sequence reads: CASSWEGAGTEAFF. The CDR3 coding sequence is TGTGCCAGCAGCTGGGAGGGGGCAGGCACTGAAGCTTTCTTT. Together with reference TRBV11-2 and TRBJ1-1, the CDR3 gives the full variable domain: EAGVAQSPRYKIIEKRQSVAFWCNPISGHATLYWYQQILGQGPKLLIQFQNNGVVDDSQLPKDRFSAERLKGVDSTLKIQPAKLEDSAVYLCASSWEGAGTEAFFGQGTRLTVV.

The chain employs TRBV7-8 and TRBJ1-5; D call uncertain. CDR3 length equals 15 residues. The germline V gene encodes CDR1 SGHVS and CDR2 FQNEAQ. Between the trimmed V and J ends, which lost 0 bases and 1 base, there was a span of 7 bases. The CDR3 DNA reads TGTGCCAGCAGCTTAGCTCCGGACAGCAATCAGCCCCAGCATTTT. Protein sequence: CASSLAPDSNQPQHF.

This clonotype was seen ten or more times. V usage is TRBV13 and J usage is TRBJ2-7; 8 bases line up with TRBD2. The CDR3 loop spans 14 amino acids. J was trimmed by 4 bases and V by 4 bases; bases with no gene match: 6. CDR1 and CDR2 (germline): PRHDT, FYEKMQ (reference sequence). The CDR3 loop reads CASSSALAGYEQYF. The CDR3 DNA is TGTGCCAGCAGCTCAGCGCTAGCGGGTTACGAGCAGTACTTC.

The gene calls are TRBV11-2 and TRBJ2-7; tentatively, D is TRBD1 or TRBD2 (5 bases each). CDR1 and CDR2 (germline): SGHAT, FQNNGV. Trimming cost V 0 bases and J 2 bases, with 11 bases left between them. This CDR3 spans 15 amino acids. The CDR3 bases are TGTGCCAGCAGCTTAGACCTTTTGGGGGCCTACGAGCAGTACTTC. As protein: CASSLDLLGAYEQYF.

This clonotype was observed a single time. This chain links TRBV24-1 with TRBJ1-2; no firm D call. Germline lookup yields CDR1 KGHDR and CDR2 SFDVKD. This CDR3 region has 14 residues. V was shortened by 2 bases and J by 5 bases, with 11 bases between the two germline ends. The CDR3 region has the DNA TGTGCCACCAGTGATTCCGGTCTACCTTATGGCTACACCTTC. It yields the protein CATSDSGLPYGYTF.

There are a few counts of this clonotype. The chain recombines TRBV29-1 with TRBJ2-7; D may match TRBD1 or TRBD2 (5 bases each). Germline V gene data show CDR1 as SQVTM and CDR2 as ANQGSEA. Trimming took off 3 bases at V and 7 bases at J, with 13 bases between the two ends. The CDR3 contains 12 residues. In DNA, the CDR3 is TGCAGCGTTGACGGGGCCGAGAGGGAGCAGTACGTC. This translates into CSVDGAEREQYV.

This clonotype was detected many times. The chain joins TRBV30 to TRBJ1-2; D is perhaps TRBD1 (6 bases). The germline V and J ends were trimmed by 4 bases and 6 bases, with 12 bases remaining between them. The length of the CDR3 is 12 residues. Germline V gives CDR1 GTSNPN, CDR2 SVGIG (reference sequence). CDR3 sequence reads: CAWTKQGNGYTF. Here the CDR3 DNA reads TGTGCCTGGACGAAACAGGGAAATGGCTACACCTTC. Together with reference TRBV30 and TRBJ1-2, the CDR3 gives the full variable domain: SQTIHQWPATLVQPVGSPLSLECTVEGTSNPNLYWYRQAAGRGLQLLFYSVGIGQISSEVPQNLSASRPQDRQFILSSKKLLLSDSGFYLCAWTKQGNGYTFGSGTRLTVV.

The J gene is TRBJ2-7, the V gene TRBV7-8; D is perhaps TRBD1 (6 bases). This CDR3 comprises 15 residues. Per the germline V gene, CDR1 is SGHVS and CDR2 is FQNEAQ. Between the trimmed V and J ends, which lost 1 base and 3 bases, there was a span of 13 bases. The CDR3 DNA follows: TGTGCCAGCAGCTTAGTCCAGGGGCTAAACTACGAGCAGTACTTC. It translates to CASSLVQGLNYEQYF.

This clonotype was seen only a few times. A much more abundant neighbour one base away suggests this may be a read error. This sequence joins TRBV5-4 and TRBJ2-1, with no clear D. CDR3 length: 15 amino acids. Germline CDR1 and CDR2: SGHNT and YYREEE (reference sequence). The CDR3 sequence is CASSFRAGSYNGQFF. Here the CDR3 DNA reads TGTGCCAGCAGCTTTCGGGCAGGCTCCTACAATGGGCAGTTCTTC.

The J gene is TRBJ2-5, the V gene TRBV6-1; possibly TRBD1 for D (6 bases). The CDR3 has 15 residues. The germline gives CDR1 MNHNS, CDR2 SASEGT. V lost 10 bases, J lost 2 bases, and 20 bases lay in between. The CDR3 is CATQWETGSQETQYF. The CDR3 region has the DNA TGTGCCACCCAGTGGGAAACAGGGTCTCAAGAGACCCAGTACTTC.

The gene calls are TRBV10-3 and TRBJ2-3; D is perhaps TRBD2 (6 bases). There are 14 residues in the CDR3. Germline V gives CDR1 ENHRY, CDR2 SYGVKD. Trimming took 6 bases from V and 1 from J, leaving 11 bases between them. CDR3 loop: CAIRGREGTDTQYF. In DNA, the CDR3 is TGTGCCATCAGGGGGCGGGAAGGCACAGATACGCAGTATTTT.